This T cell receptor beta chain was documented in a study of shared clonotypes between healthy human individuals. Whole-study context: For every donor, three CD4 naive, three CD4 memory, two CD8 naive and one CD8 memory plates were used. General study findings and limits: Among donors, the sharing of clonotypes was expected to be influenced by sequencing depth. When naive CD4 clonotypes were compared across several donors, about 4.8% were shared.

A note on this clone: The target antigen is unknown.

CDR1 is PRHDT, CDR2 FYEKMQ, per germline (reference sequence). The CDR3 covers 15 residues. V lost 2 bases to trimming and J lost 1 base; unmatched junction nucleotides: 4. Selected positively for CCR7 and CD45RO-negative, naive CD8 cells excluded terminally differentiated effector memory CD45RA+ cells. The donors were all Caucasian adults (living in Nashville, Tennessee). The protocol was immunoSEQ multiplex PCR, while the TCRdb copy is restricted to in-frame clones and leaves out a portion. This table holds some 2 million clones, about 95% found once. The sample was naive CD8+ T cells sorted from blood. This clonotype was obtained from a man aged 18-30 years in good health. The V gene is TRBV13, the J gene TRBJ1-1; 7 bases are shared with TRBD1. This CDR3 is CASSLMAGGNTEAFF. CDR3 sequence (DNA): TGTGCCAGCAGCTTAATGGCAGGGGGGAACACTGAAGCTTTCTTT.